Listed here is a single T cell receptor (beta chain). Its antigen is unknown. This sample is part of a study of cytomegalovirus exposure and HLA in healthy donors. About the research overall: Out of about 190 million T cells, an earlier analysis found more than 95 million unique TCR beta sequences in total.

Study conclusions and caveats: While the bulk of TCR sequences proved rare, some public TCRs turned up in many donors. Upon later analysis, TCR association rates were observed to vary by HLA locus, being highest for DRB1 and lowest for HLA-C. Follow-up analysis seemed to connect common viral pathogens with several of the most significant clusters identified.

V was clipped by 3 bases and J by 2 bases, with 13 bases between them. This CDR3 has 16 amino acids. CDR1 and CDR2 (germline): LGHNA, YNFKEQ. Use of 60 Vbeta and 13 Jbeta primers characterized the PCR. Generated by immunoSEQ multiplex PCR, the TCRdb table keeps only in-frame clones and is missing some. The table includes around 60,000 clones, about 65% detected once. This chain connects TRBV4-2 to TRBJ2-2; maybe TRBD1 (6 bases). The sequencing input was PBMCs. This TCR was recovered from a man aged 50 or older in good health and CMV-seropositive. In DNA, the CDR3 is TGTGCCAGCAGCCAGGGATCACAGGGAAACACCGGGGAGCTGTTTTTT. As protein: CASSQGSQGNTGELFF.